This passage covers 24 T cell receptor beta chains from one sample sequenced in a study of T cell responses to AZD1222 COVID-19 vaccine (dated by TCRdb to about 2021). The library was made by the immunoSEQ multiplex PCR assay. TCRdb re-hosts the immuneACCESS table, in-frame sequences only. Its copies lack some clones; in the studies checked, an unresolved V gene accounts for under half of them, and the cause for the rest is not known. The table for this sample lists about 44,000 clones; around 80% of them were counted only once. The ten biggest clones cover over 40% of the sample. The sample's time point label is to be understood as: baseline before first vaccination. The sequenced sample was peripheral blood, obtained on day 0 of AZD1222 vaccination. These receptors were collected from an adult in good health.

V is TRBV7-8 and J is TRBJ1-4, with TRBD1 identical over 9 bases. Germline trimming cut 0 bases from V and 8 bases from J; bases unmatched to any gene: 4. Germline CDR1 and CDR2: SGHVS and FQNEAQ. The CDR3 loop spans 15 amino acids. CDR3 nucleotides: TGTGCCAGCAGCTTAGCGACTGGACAGGGGGAAAAACTGTTTTTT. Its protein product is CASSLATGQGEKLFF.

The CDR3, as DNA: TGCAGCGTTGGGACAGCCTTCCAAGAGACCCAGTACTTC. It specifies CSVGTAFQETQYF. V and J are TRBV29-1 and TRBJ2-5, with a tentative D call TRBD1 (6 bases). The germline CDR1 and CDR2 sequences are SQVTM and ANQGSEA. V was pared by 4 bases and J by 1 base, with 10 bases between. The CDR3 has 13 amino acids.

This rearrangement joins TRBV28 to TRBJ1-2; 7 positions agree with TRBD1. V lost 6 bases to trimming and J lost 8 bases; unmatched junction nucleotides: 9. The germline CDR1 and CDR2 sequences are MDHEN and SYDVKM. The CDR3 consists of 13 residues. The CDR3 here is CASRRTGGIGYTF. CDR3 DNA: TGTGCCAGCAGGCGGACAGGCGGGATAGGCTACACCTTC.

The DNA for the CDR3 is TGTGCCACCAGTGATCGACCGGGACTAGCGGGAGGAGGGGATACGCAGTATTTT. This encodes CATSDRPGLAGGGDTQYF. The chain has TRBV24-1 and TRBJ2-3; TRBD2 aligns across 15 bases. The CDR3 spans 18 residues. Germline assignment: CDR1 KGHDR and CDR2 SFDVKD. After removal of 3 bases from V and 6 bases from J, the junction contained 9 bases not matched to a gene.

This clone came up many times. The chain couples TRBV28 to TRBJ1-2; 7 nucleotides agree with TRBD1. The CDR3 spans 15 residues. Germline-derived CDR1 and CDR2 are MDHEN and SYDVKM. V shed 6 bases and J 2 bases; nucleotides not matched to a gene: 9. The CDR3 reads CASRLAVTGNYGYTF. The CDR3 bases are TGTGCCAGCAGGCTCGCTGTGACAGGGAACTATGGCTACACCTTC.

This rearrangement joins TRBV28 to TRBJ1-2; D possibly corresponds to TRBD1 (6 bases). Trimming stripped 3 bases from V and 4 bases from J, with 15 bases between. CDR1 is MDHEN and CDR2 is SYDVKM in the germline V gene. This CDR3 contains 15 residues. The CDR3 nucleotides are TGTGCCAGCAGTTTCCCCTCAGGGGTCGGCTATGGCTACACCTTC. As protein: CASSFPSGVGYGYTF.

This chain uses TRBV6-6 with TRBJ1-4; 7 bases match TRBD1. CDR3 length: 14 amino acids. Per the germline V gene, CDR1 is MNHNY and CDR2 is SVGAGI (reference sequence). V lost 7 bases and J lost 7; bases outside the gene matches: 9. CDR3 in amino acids: CASTATGEGEKLFF. CDR3 coding DNA: TGTGCCAGCACTGCAACAGGGGAGGGTGAAAAACTGTTTTTT.

This clone was observed once. V and J are TRBV21-1 and TRBJ2-7; TRBD2 was called by the table and not checked on the DNA. TRBV21-1 constitutes a pseudogene. The CDR3 sequence is 18 residues long. This CDR3 is CASSKALGNSGGPGEQYF. Written as DNA, the CDR3 is TGTGCCAGCAGCAAAGCGCTTGGGAATAGCGGGGGGCCGGGAGAGCAGTACTTC.

The V call is TRBV4-3, the J call TRBJ1-4; no clear D. Trimming pared 0 bases from V and 5 bases from J, leaving 7 bases between. In germline, CDR1 is LGHNA, CDR2 YSLEER. The CDR3 length is 14 residues. CDR3 nucleotides: TGCGCCAGCAGCCAAGATGGGCTAAATGAAAAACTGTTTTTT. This sequence encodes CASSQDGLNEKLFF.

The chain is built from TRBV19 and TRBJ2-3; D gene unclear. V was trimmed by 4 bases and J by 1 base, leaving 6 bases between them. The CDR3 sequence is 13 residues long. Germline CDR1 and CDR2: LNHDA and SQIVND (reference sequence). The CDR3 is CASSKRGTDTQYF. DNA of the CDR3: TGTGCCAGTAGTAAGAGAGGCACAGATACGCAGTATTTT.

The V and J genes are TRBV6-5 and TRBJ2-7; tentatively, D is TRBD1 or TRBD2 (5 bases each). CDR3 length equals 15 residues. V lost 6 bases and J 1 base, leaving 16 bases between the germline ends. The germline gives CDR1 MNHEY, CDR2 SVGAGI. CDR3 in amino acids: CASRVSPGRSYEQYF. The CDR3 region has the DNA TGTGCCAGCAGAGTCTCGCCGGGACGTTCCTACGAGCAGTACTTC.

This chain joins TRBV30 and TRBJ1-6; D not resolved. The CDR3 loop spans 15 amino acids. Trimming cost V 4 bases and J 8 bases, with 18 bases left between them. Per the germline V gene, CDR1 is GTSNPN and CDR2 is SVGIG (reference sequence). In DNA form, the CDR3 reads TGTGCCTGGACCGCCCCGACGAGTAGGGATTCACCCCTCCACTTT. Protein: CAWTAPTSRDSPLHF.

V is TRBV11-3 and J is TRBJ1-1; D might be TRBD1 (6 bases). CDR3 size: 12 residues. V dropped 6 bases and J dropped 9 bases, with 14 bases sitting between them. Germline V gene sequence: CDR1 SGHNT, CDR2 YENEEA. DNA for the CDR3: TGTGCCAGCAGTCAATACGGACAGAAAGCTTTCTTT. As protein: CASSQYGQKAFF. Full variable domain (missing parts from reference TRBV11-3 and TRBJ1-1): EAGVVQSPRYKIIEKKQPVAFWCNPISGHNTLYWYLQNLGQGPELLIRYENEEAVDDSQLPKDRFSAERLKGVDSTLKIQPAELGDSAVYLCASSQYGQKAFFGQGTRLTVV.

The chain has TRBV5-6 and TRBJ1-1; no definite D call. Germline V CDR1 and CDR2: SGHDT, YYEEEE. The CDR3 covers 15 residues. V gave up 4 bases and J gave up 1 base, with 14 bases separating them. The CDR3 loop is CASSLRRIQNTEAFF. CDR3 bases: TGTGCCAGCAGCCTTAGGAGGATCCAGAACACTGAAGCTTTCTTT. Drawing the rest from reference TRBV5-6 and TRBJ1-1, the complete variable domain is DAGVTQSPTHLIKTRGQQVTLRCSPKSGHDTVSWYQQALGQGPQFIFQYYEEEERQRGNFPDRFSGHQFPNYSSELNVNALLLGDSALYLCASSLRRIQNTEAFFGQGTRLTVV.

The chain recombines TRBV10-1 with TRBJ2-5; D is perhaps TRBD2 (5 bases). Germline CDR1 is WNHNN and CDR2 is SYGVQD (reference sequence). This CDR3 is built from 16 residues. The V and J ends lost 2 bases and 5 bases respectively, with 18 bases between them. The CDR3 bases are TGCGCCAGCAGTGAGCGGCCGGTGATCGGGGAGGAGACCCAGTACTTC. Amino acid sequence: CASSERPVIGEETQYF.

Only a few counts were recorded for this clone. This chain uses TRBV28 with TRBJ1-3; D may be TRBD1 (6 bases). CDR1 and CDR2 from the germline V gene are MDHEN and SYDVKM. The V gene lost 2 bases and the J gene lost 3 bases, with 11 bases spanning the gap. The CDR3 is made up of 15 amino acids. CDR3: CASSLQGYFGNTIYF. CDR3 DNA: TGTGCCAGCAGTTTACAGGGGTACTTTGGAAACACCATATATTTT.

This chain uses TRBV5-6 with TRBJ2-7, with D possibly matching TRBD1 (6 bases). V dropped 4 bases and J dropped 3 bases, with 14 bases sitting between them. CDR1 and CDR2 from the germline V gene are SGHDT and YYEEEE. CDR3 length equals 14 residues. The CDR3, as DNA: TGTGCCAGCAGCCCTTTACAGGGTTTCTACGAGCAGTACTTC. Translated, it gives CASSPLQGFYEQYF.

The J gene is TRBJ1-2, the V gene TRBV7-2; 7 nucleotides align to TRBD1. The CDR3 length is 14 residues. Germline trimming cut 5 bases from V and 7 bases from J; bases unmatched to any gene: 10. Per germline, CDR1 SGHTA and CDR2 FQGNSA. DNA of the CDR3: TGTGCCAGCAGCGCCGAGGGCAGGGGGATTGGCTACACCTTC. Protein: CASSAEGRGIGYTF.

This chain connects TRBV5-1 to TRBJ2-7; D is perhaps TRBD1 or TRBD2 (6 bases each). The CDR3 is 14 residues long. Germline V gene sequence: CDR1 SGHRS, CDR2 YFSETQ. Trimming stripped 2 bases from V and 0 bases from J, with 9 bases between. DNA for the CDR3: TGCGCCAGCAGCTTCCCGGGGGCCTCCTACGAGCAGTACTTC. Amino acid sequence: CASSFPGASYEQYF.

V usage is TRBV6-5 and J usage is TRBJ1-2; D uncertain. The CDR3 contains 14 residues. Trimming left V 2 bases short and J 4 bases short, with 11 bases between. CDR1 and CDR2 from the germline V gene are MNHEY and SVGAGI. CDR3 residues: CASSYDQAGYGYTF. The CDR3 DNA sequence: TGTGCCAGCAGTTACGACCAGGCAGGCTATGGCTACACCTTC.

The chain uses TRBV24-1 and TRBJ2-1; 9 bases agree with TRBD1. CDR1 is KGHDR and CDR2 is SFDVKD in the germline V gene. This CDR3 has 16 amino acids. V shed 1 base and J 6 bases; nucleotides not matched to a gene: 6. CDR3 bases: TGTGCCACCAGTGATTTTGGGGACAGGGTAGGCAATGAGCAGTTCTTC. It codes for CATSDFGDRVGNEQFF.

The chain recombines TRBV6-2 or TRBV6-3 with TRBJ2-1; 7 bases agree with TRBD1. Germline CDR1 and CDR2: MNHEY and SVGEGT. V gave up 6 bases and J gave up 7 bases; unmatched junction bases: 6. There are 13 residues in the CDR3. This CDR3 is CASSDRVRNEQFF. CDR3 in DNA: TGTGCCAGCAGCGACAGGGTAAGGAATGAGCAGTTCTTC.

The chain carries TRBV6-1 and TRBJ2-3; D is undetermined. The ends were cut back, 1 base at V and 1 base at J, with 3 bases in the middle. This CDR3 contains 13 residues. Per the germline V gene, CDR1 is MNHNS and CDR2 is SASEGT. CDR3 residues: CASSEGGTDTQYF. The CDR3 DNA reads TGTGCCAGCAGTGAAGGAGGCACAGATACGCAGTATTTT.

The chain is built from TRBV9 and TRBJ1-1; tentatively, D is TRBD1 (6 bases). V was cut by 4 bases and J by 4 bases, with 11 bases left in between. The CDR3 spans 13 residues. Germline V gene lookup returns CDR1 SGDLS and CDR2 YYNGEE. The CDR3 region has the DNA TGTGCCAGCAGCAAACAGGGAGGCACTGAAGCTTTCTTT. It codes for CASSKQGGTEAFF.